Each of the 30 T cell receptor beta chains below was sequenced from the same sample in a study of spatial heterogeneity in lung cancer. Time point denoted: blood at routine non-recurrence follow-up after resection. TCRs were sequenced from unsorted whole RNA of tumor, nontumor lung or PBMC. MiXCR was run by TCRdb on the 5' RACE reads, yielding one entry per CDR3 protein. The sample has about 120,000 distinct CDR3 sequences, about 12% seen once; the top ten hold 16%. This sample comprised PBMCs, obtained at follow-up. These receptors originate from a male donor with early-stage non-small cell lung cancer.

This clonotype was recorded a few times. The chain combines TRBV2 with TRBJ2-3; D tentatively fits TRBD1 or TRBD2 (6 bases each). The ends were cut back, 6 bases at V and 3 bases at J, with 16 bases in the middle. CDR3 size: 15 residues. The V gene's germline CDR1 is SNHLY and CDR2 FYNNEI. The CDR3 coding sequence is TGTGCCAGCAGCGTAGATCCGGGGGCAACAGATACGCAGTATTTT. This encodes CASSVDPGATDTQYF.

This sequence joins TRBV5-1 and TRBJ2-7; perhaps TRBD1 as D (6 bases). CDR1 is SGHRS and CDR2 is YFSETQ in the germline V gene. CDR3 length equals 15 residues. V gave up 4 bases and J gave up 2 bases, with 16 bases separating them. This CDR3 reads CASSVDSYSPYEQYF. The CDR3 DNA reads as TGCGCCAGCAGCGTGGACAGCTATTCCCCCTACGAGCAGTACTTC.

There are a few counts of this clonotype. The chain has TRBV20-1 and TRBJ2-5; TRBD1 or TRBD2 may be the D gene (6 bases each). V lost 0 bases to trimming and J lost 2 bases, with 13 bases between them. Germline V CDR1 and CDR2: DFQATT, SNEGSKA (reference sequence). CDR3 length: 15 amino acids. Written as DNA, the CDR3 is TGCAGTGCTAGAGATAGGGGGGCGGCTCAAGAGACCCAGTACTTC. Its protein product is CSARDRGAAQETQYF.

Regarding this clonotype: A read error may produce the germline difference seen at one junction end. The chain joins TRBV7-7 to TRBJ2-1; no reliable D call. Germline loops: CDR1 SSHAT, CDR2 FNYEAQ (reference sequence). The CDR3 length is 13 residues. CDR3 in DNA: TGTGCTAGCAGCTTAGGCCCGGACAATGAGCAGTTCTTC. Translating it yields CASSLGPDNEQFF. Looking up the rest from reference TRBV7-7 and TRBJ2-1 gives the full variable domain: GAGVSQSPRYKVTKRGQDVTLRCDPISSHATLYWYQQALGQGPEFLTYFNYEAQPDKSGLPSDRFSAERPEGSISTLTIQRTEQRDSAMYRCASSLGPDNEQFFGPGTRLTVL.

This clonotype came up a few times. The rearrangement links TRBV4-3 to TRBJ2-7, with D maybe TRBD1 (6 bases). The CDR3 length is 16 residues. Per germline, CDR1 LGHNA and CDR2 YSLEER. With 0 bases removed from V and 5 bases from J, the gap between germline ends came to 17 bases. CDR3 residues: CASSQDYQGNRNEQYF. CDR3 DNA sequence: TGCGCCAGCAGCCAAGATTACCAGGGGAATAGGAACGAGCAGTACTTC.

The CDR3 here is CATPPADTQYF. CDR3 nucleotide sequence: TGTGCCACCCCTCCCGCAGATACGCAGTATTTT. The rearrangement links TRBV28 to TRBJ2-3, with unresolved D. This CDR3 region has 11 residues. The V end lost 10 bases, the J end lost 4 bases, and 9 bases lay between the germline ends. Germline V gives CDR1 MDHEN, CDR2 SYDVKM.

The chain employs TRBV18 and TRBJ2-7; TRBD1 is a possible D gene (5 bases). CDR1 is KGHSH, CDR2 LQKENI, per germline. Trimming removed 5 bases from V and 3 bases from J, with 11 bases in between. The CDR3 loop spans 13 amino acids. The CDR3, as DNA: TGTGCCAGCTCATCCGACAGATTCTACGAGCAGTACTTC. Translated: CASSSDRFYEQYF.

This clonotype was picked up a small number of times. The chain recombines TRBV15 with TRBJ1-4; TRBD1 matches 8 bases. Trimming at V came to 4 bases and at J to 8 bases, leaving 9 bases not matched to a gene. This CDR3 region has 15 residues. CDR1 LNHNV and CDR2 YYDKDF come from the germline V gene (reference sequence). CDR3 coding DNA: TGTGCCACCAGCACAGGACAGGGTTTATGGGAAAAACTGTTTTTT. Translation gives CATSTGQGLWEKLFF.

This clonotype was seen only a few times. The CDR3 protein is CSARDDVEDEQYF. As DNA, the CDR3 is TGCAGTGCTAGAGACGATGTTGAGGACGAGCAGTACTTC. The J gene is TRBJ2-7, the V gene TRBV20-1; unclear D gene. Germline CDR1 and CDR2: DFQATT and SNEGSKA (reference sequence). V was cut by 0 bases and J by 5 bases, with 11 bases left in between. This CDR3 contains 13 residues.

This clonotype was seen at least ten times. The rearrangement links TRBV29-1 to TRBJ2-7; a possible D gene is TRBD1 (6 bases). Looked up from germline, CDR1 is SQVTM and CDR2 is ANQGSEA. V shed 6 bases and J shed 3 bases, with 15 bases lying between them. CDR3 length equals 13 residues. CDR3 region: CSVKTGSRYEQYF. DNA of the CDR3: TGCAGCGTGAAGACAGGTTCTCGCTACGAGCAGTACTTC.

V is TRBV27 and J is TRBJ2-5, with TRBD1 as a possible D gene (8 bases). The germline gives CDR1 MNHEY, CDR2 SMNVEV (reference sequence). V lost 5 bases, J lost 4 bases, and 20 bases lay in between. The CDR3 loop spans 16 amino acids. The CDR3 coding sequence is TGTGCCAGCAGTCGACAGAGACAGGGGAGGGGAGAGACCCAGTACTTC. Translating it yields CASSRQRQGRGETQYF.

This clonotype was counted many times. The gene calls are TRBV7-2 and TRBJ1-2, with TRBD1 as a possible D gene (5 bases). The length of the CDR3 is 15 residues. CDR1 SGHTA and CDR2 FQGNSA come from the germline V gene. Trimming took off 3 bases at V and 5 bases at J, with 16 bases between the two ends. The CDR3 sequence: CASSLVGQGGYGYTF. CDR3 DNA: TGTGCCAGCAGCTTGGTGGGCCAGGGTGGATATGGCTACACCTTC.

V gene TRBV6-5 combines with J gene TRBJ2-2; D gene ambiguous. Trimming removed 6 bases from V and 6 bases from J, with 11 bases in between. The CDR3 sequence is 13 residues long. In germline, CDR1 is MNHEY, CDR2 SVGAGI. In nucleotides, the CDR3 is TGTGCCAGCAGCCCCCGAAGGGCCGGGGAGCTGTTTTTT. Protein sequence: CASSPRRAGELFF.

This clonotype was counted ten times or more. The chain combines TRBV7-2 with TRBJ1-1; 7 nucleotides align to TRBD1. Germline V gives CDR1 SGHTA, CDR2 FQGNSA. The CDR3 loop spans 15 amino acids. J was trimmed by 1 base and V by 1 base; bases with no gene match: 3. DNA for the CDR3: TGTGCCAGCAGCTTAGGGGGACAGTGGAACACTGAAGCTTTCTTT. Its translation is CASSLGGQWNTEAFF.

V usage is TRBV7-2 and J usage is TRBJ2-5; TRBD2 aligns across 7 bases. Per germline, CDR1 SGHTA and CDR2 FQGNSA. With V trimmed by 5 bases and J by 1 base, 10 bases remained unmatched. There are 16 residues in the CDR3. CDR3 DNA sequence: TGTGCCAGCAGCCGCCCCTCGGGCGGGGGCCAAGAGACCCAGTACTTC. As protein: CASSRPSGGGQETQYF.

As for this clonotype: A clone one base away is much larger, so this may be a read error. V and J are TRBV29-1 and TRBJ2-1, with D unresolved. The CDR3 extends over 12 amino acids. The germline V and J ends were trimmed by 8 bases and 7 bases, with 15 bases remaining between them. Looked up from germline, CDR1 is SQVTM and CDR2 is ANQGSEA. As DNA, the CDR3 is TGCAGCACCCTCCCGACCCCAAATGAGCAGTTCTTC. Its translation: CSTLPTPNEQFF.

This clonotype was recorded at least ten times. The rearrangement uses TRBV29-1 and TRBJ1-6, with 7 bases aligning to TRBD1. The CDR3 consists of 13 residues. V trimming: 7 bases; J trimming: 8 bases; junction bases outside the gene matches: 8. Germline lookup yields CDR1 SQVTM and CDR2 ANQGSEA. CDR3 bases: TGCAGCGCCCGAGAAGGGGGCGATTCACCCCTCCACTTT. Amino acid sequence: CSAREGGDSPLHF.

V and J are TRBV6-6 and TRBJ2-1; tentatively, D is TRBD1 (6 bases). V was shortened by 5 bases and J by 5 bases, with 13 bases between the two germline ends. The CDR3 contains 14 residues. CDR1 MNHNY and CDR2 SVGAGI come from the germline V gene (reference sequence). The CDR3 loop is CASSHSTGNNEQFF. The CDR3, as DNA: TGTGCCAGCAGTCATTCTACAGGGAACAATGAGCAGTTCTTC.

This clonotype was found a few times. The chain combines TRBV10-3 with TRBJ2-1; a possible D gene is TRBD1 (6 bases). Germline V gives CDR1 ENHRY, CDR2 SYGVKD. The CDR3 length is 15 residues. The V end was cut by 6 bases, the J end by 0 bases, with 12 bases between. CDR3 sequence: CAIRPGTNSYNEQFF. Here the CDR3 DNA reads TGTGCCATCAGACCCGGGACAAACTCCTACAATGAGCAGTTCTTC.

This clonotype showed up just a few times. The rearrangement uses TRBV7-2 and TRBJ1-5, with TRBD1 as a possible D gene (6 bases). Germline V gives CDR1 SGHTA, CDR2 FQGNSA. The CDR3 extends over 14 amino acids. V gave up 5 bases and J gave up 5 bases, with 13 bases separating them. CDR3 sequence (DNA): TGTGCCAGCAGCCCGCGGACAGCGGATCAGCCCCAGCATTTT. Protein: CASSPRTADQPQHF.

This clonotype was detected many times. The rearrangement links TRBV20-1 to TRBJ2-5; weak D call: TRBD2 (5 bases). V lost 2 bases and J 5 bases, leaving 9 bases between the germline ends. CDR1 and CDR2 from the germline V gene are DFQATT and SNEGSKA (reference sequence). CDR3 length equals 12 residues. The chain's CDR3 is CSARTGWETQYF. The CDR3 nucleotides read TGCAGTGCTAGAACGGGATGGGAGACCCAGTACTTC.

This clonotype was counted only a few times. The chain employs TRBV13 and TRBJ2-7, with D tentatively TRBD2 (6 bases). Trimming left V 5 bases short and J 3 bases short, with 14 bases between. Germline assignment: CDR1 PRHDT and CDR2 FYEKMQ (reference sequence). The CDR3 contains 14 residues. Here the CDR3 reads CASSPHGGSYEQYF. Here the CDR3 DNA reads TGTGCCAGCAGCCCTCACGGGGGTAGCTACGAGCAGTACTTC.

Ten or more counts support this clonotype. This chain uses TRBV24-1 with TRBJ2-3; D may be TRBD1 (5 bases). The CDR3 sequence is 13 residues long. Germline CDR1 reads KGHDR; CDR2 reads SFDVKD. Trimming cost V 6 bases and J 11 bases, with 17 bases left between them. CDR3 sequence reads: CATSLDDSPGQYF. In nucleotides, the CDR3 is TGTGCCACCAGTCTAGATGACAGTCCCGGGCAGTATTTT.

Concerning this clonotype: Being one base from a much bigger clone, this may be a read error. V gene TRBV12-3 or TRBV12-4 combines with J gene TRBJ2-7; 7 bases are a match to TRBD1. Trimming took 6 bases from V and 1 from J; bases not matched to a gene: 0. The CDR3 is 12 amino acids. The DNA of the CDR3 is TGTGCCAGCAGACAGGGGTCCTACGAGCAGTACTTC. Its protein product is CASRQGSYEQYF.

In DNA form, the CDR3 reads TGCAGTGCTGGGGGCCAGGGCACAGATACGCAGTATTTT. This sequence encodes CSAGGQGTDTQYF. The gene calls are TRBV20-1 and TRBJ2-3; perhaps TRBD1 as D (6 bases). The ends were cut back, 5 bases at V and 1 base at J, with 10 bases in the middle. This CDR3 region has 13 residues. Germline CDR1 is DFQATT and CDR2 is SNEGSKA (reference sequence).

This clonotype has a handful of counts. The chain uses TRBV7-9 and TRBJ2-7; weak D call: TRBD1 (7 bases). Germline-derived CDR1 and CDR2 are SEHNR and FQNEAQ (reference sequence). The CDR3 length is 15 residues. With 5 bases removed from V and 2 bases from J, the gap between germline ends came to 16 bases. As DNA, the CDR3 is TGTGCCAGCAGCCCGCGGGACAGACTACCCTACGAGCAGTACTTC. Translating gives CASSPRDRLPYEQYF.

The rearrangement links TRBV7-2 to TRBJ1-1; D gene uncertain. V dropped 0 bases and J dropped 0 bases, with 8 bases sitting between them. Germline V gene lookup returns CDR1 SGHTA and CDR2 FQGNSA. The CDR3 consists of 15 residues. CDR3 nucleotide sequence: TGTGCCAGCAGCTTAGCGGAAACACTGAACACTGAAGCTTTCTTT. Translation: CASSLAETLNTEAFF.

This CDR3 reads CATSSPGNTGELFF. The CDR3 nucleotides read TGTGCCACCAGCAGTCCAGGGAACACCGGGGAGCTGTTTTTT. The chain is built from TRBV15 and TRBJ2-2; D gene unclear. The CDR3 covers 14 residues. From germline, CDR1 is LNHNV and CDR2 YYDKDF (reference sequence). With 3 bases removed from V and 1 base from J, the gap between germline ends came to 6 bases.

The V call is TRBV4-1, the J call TRBJ1-5; the D is unclear. This CDR3 has 18 residues. The germline V and J ends were trimmed by 2 bases and 0 bases, with 17 bases remaining between them. Germline V gene data show CDR1 as MGHRA and CDR2 as YSYEKL. CDR3 region: CASSQSRPVVYSNQPQHF. In DNA form, the CDR3 reads TGCGCCAGCAGCCAAAGCCGGCCAGTTGTCTATAGCAATCAGCCCCAGCATTTT.

The rearrangement uses TRBV5-1 and TRBJ2-5, with 7 bases lining up with TRBD1. From germline, CDR1 is SGHRS and CDR2 YFSETQ. The CDR3 runs 16 residues. The trim removed 0 bases at V and 5 bases at J, leaving 10 bases unmatched. CDR3: CASSLGSDRTRETQYF. DNA for the CDR3: TGCGCCAGCAGCTTGGGGTCGGACAGGACAAGGGAGACCCAGTACTTC.